The TCR beta chain described here comes from a study of OX40 agonist ivuxolimab in advanced cancers. Study-level findings and limits: CD4+ and CD8+ blood T cells expanded clonally by week 6 at 0.1 to 3.0 mg/kg.

Germline V CDR1 and CDR2: ENHRY, SYGVKD. The CDR3 runs to 16 residues. V gave up 3 bases and J gave up 2 bases; unmatched junction bases: 7. Individuals having autoimmune disease history or systemic immunosuppression were not enrolled. With regard to this clone: No antigen is known for it.

The assay was immunoSEQ multiplex PCR, and TCRdb's table has in-frame clones only and misses some. Of 35,000 to 45,000 clones in the sample, around 93% are singletons; the top ten hold approximately 14%. The TCR comes from an adult with an advanced solid tumor such as melanoma, head and neck, liver or kidney cancer. Specimen: CD4+ or CD8+ T cells sorted from blood, collected in a trial of the OX40 agonist ivuxolimab. V gene TRBV10-3 combines with J gene TRBJ2-1; 7 bases align to TRBD2. DNA of the CDR3: TGTGCCATCAGTGATGATTTGGGAGGGCCCTACAATGAGCAGTTCTTC. This gives the protein CAISDDLGGPYNEQFF.